The rows below give T cell receptor beta chains drawn from one sample of a study of cytomegalovirus exposure and HLA in healthy donors. Using immunoSEQ multiplex PCR, the repertoire was profiled, and TCRdb retains in-frame clones only, with some absent. The sample yields over 65,000 clones, about 68% seen once. The source material was PBMCs. Every receptor here comes from a woman aged 30 to 39 in good health and CMV-seropositive. The CDR3 runs from the conserved cysteine through the conserved F or W. The D gene is left open where the match is weak. Clone size, where shown, is once, few, many, or a class for clones that have expanded.

J gene	D gene	CDR3 length	clone size	V gene	CDR3 DNA	CDR3 protein
TRBJ2-5	TRBD1	16	NA	TRBV28	TGTGCCAGCAGTTTGGACAGGAAAATACGAGTTGAGACCCAGTACTTC	CASSLDRKIRVETQYF
TRBJ1-6	TRBD1	13	NA	TRBV27	TGTGCCAGCAGTGGACAGGGGAGTACACCCCTCCACTTT	CASSGQGSTPLHF
TRBJ1-4	NA	15	NA	TRBV27	TGTGCCAGCAGTTCCCTTGGGGCCGAGGAGGAAAAACTGTTTTTT	CASSSLGAEEEKLFF
TRBJ2-3	TRBD2	19	few	TRBV5-4	TGTGCCAGCAGCGGGGGGGGTATGAGGGGCGCGGAAGGCACAGATACGCAGTATTTT	CASSGGGMRGAEGTDTQYF
TRBJ2-7	NA	13	NA	TRBV19	TGTGCCAGTAGTACACGGGACTCCTACGAGCAGTACTTC	CASSTRDSYEQYF
TRBJ1-2	NA	14	few	TRBV7-9	TGTGCCAGCAGCCGCAACGGGGGGAACGGTGGCTACACCTTC	CASSRNGGNGGYTF
TRBJ1-5	NA	17	NA	TRBV7-8	TGTGCCAGCAGCTTAGATCTCAAGCGAGGGAGCAATCAGCCCCAGCATTTT	CASSLDLKRGSNQPQHF
TRBJ1-6	NA	12	NA	TRBV30	TGTGCCTGGAGGTCGGGAAATTCACCCCTCCACTTT	CAWRSGNSPLHF
TRBJ1-4	NA	14	NA	TRBV7-9	TGTGCCAGCAGCCCTCCGGGCACGGGGGAAAAACTGTTTTTT	CASSPPGTGEKLFF
TRBJ2-2	NA	11	NA	TRBV11-2	TGTGCCAGCAGCCCAGCCGGGGAGCTGTTTTTT	CASSPAGELFF
TRBJ2-1	TRBD2	16	once	TRBV9	TGTGCCAGCAGCGTAGGGGGACTAGGTCCGCCCTATGAGCAGTTCTTC	CASSVGGLGPPYEQFF
TRBJ2-7	NA	14	NA	TRBV11-2	TGTGCCAGCAGCCTGGAGGGGATTTCCTACGAGCAGTACTTC	CASSLEGISYEQYF
TRBJ2-7	NA	14	once	TRBV9	TGTGCCAGCAGCCCGCACCACGGGACCTACGAGCAGTACTTC	CASSPHHGTYEQYF
TRBJ1-1	TRBD1	15	NA	TRBV28	TGTGCCAGCAGCCGGCGACAGGGGAGATACACTGAAGCTTTCTTT	CASSRRQGRYTEAFF
TRBJ2-5	NA	17	NA	TRBV6-1	TGTGCCAGCAGTGAAGCGGCTAGCGACATCCGCCAAGAGACCCAGTACTTC	CASSEAASDIRQETQYF
TRBJ1-5	NA	14	NA	TRBV19	TGTGCCAGTAACGGTGGGGGGGAAAATCAGCCCCAGCATTTT	CASNGGGENQPQHF
TRBJ1-5	NA	15	NA	TRBV4-3	TGCGCCAGCAGCCAAGATCGAGGGATCAATCAGCCCCAGCATTTT	CASSQDRGINQPQHF
TRBJ2-3	NA	12	NA	TRBV7-2	TGTGCCAGCAGCCAGCAGGCAGATACGCAGTATTTT	CASSQQADTQYF